This TCR beta chain is drawn from a study of beta chain features in type 1 diabetes (dated by TCRdb to the late 2010s). Study-level background: Patients and healthy donors did not differ in mean age, gender distribution, total cell number or subset yield. A total of 85 million to 110 million sorted cells were examined across all samples, and RNA yield correlated strongly with the number of cells per subset. In the study, TCRB repertoires of sorted circulating CD4+ T cell subsets from recently diagnosed type 1 diabetes patients were compared with those of matched healthy donors. Regulatory and stem cell-like memory subsets were isolated from only 8 patients and roughly 8 healthy donors, whereas naive and central memory subsets came from all 30 or so donors.

The High Capacity cDNA Reverse Transcription Kit was used to reverse transcribe all of the isolated RNA, meaning that expressed TCRB transcripts were what got sequenced. Naive, central memory and regulatory T cell samples underwent deep immunoSEQ sequencing, averaging roughly 3.5 million total reads per sample. Sorted cells were lysed in RLT buffer, and RNA was extracted using DNase-treated RNeasy Micro or Mini kits according to cell number. Each cell subset was processed on its own to prevent cross-contamination, while patient and healthy donor samples were processed together. The immunoSEQ multiplex PCR was used to amplify TCRB sequences from cDNA, generating 87-bp fragments that spanned the CDR3 region. Amplicons were sequenced on the Illumina HiSeq platform. The authors' analysis ran thus. PCR bias was corrected computationally using synthetic template baselines, and reads within Hamming distance 2 were collapsed, with unmergeable singletons discarded. Reads were aligned against IMGT to assign V, D and J genes, CDR3 length and insertions or deletions at six rearrangement sites. Clonotype counts were normalized to sorted cell number within each subset before computing true diversity and Gini coefficients with the tcR R package. The overlap coefficient, calculated on TCRB nucleotide sequences, was used to quantify repertoire sharing. Out-of-frame TCRB sequences from naive cells were analyzed to stand in for the pre-selection repertoire. The table comes from immuneACCESS by way of TCRdb, which keeps in-frame sequences with V and J called. Part of the clones is missing from these tables; in studies checked, under half for an unresolved V gene and the rest for unknown reasons. V, J and clone size were drawn from that table, and D and trimming were deduced from the DNA. The sample has about 650,000 clones on record, 9.5% to 15% of them singletons. The ten largest account for more than 0.1% of the sample.

Each donor gave one peripheral blood draw, averaging around 0.11 L, which was collected into heparinised tubes. Using a panel that included CD45RO, CCR7, CD25, CD127, CD95 and CD27, naive, central memory, regulatory and stem cell-like memory CD4+ T cells were sorted on a BD FACSAria II. A purity above 98% was achieved for all sorted populations. PBMCs were isolated immediately by Lymphoprep density gradient centrifugation and stained directly without culture. Samples were stained and sorted in pairs, with one healthy donor and one patient per experiment, so that batch effects were minimized. The investigation overall reported the following: HLA sub-analyses involved small numbers of individuals, so any influence of HLA type on TCRB rearrangement remained unresolved. Naive, central memory and regulatory TCRB repertoires appeared to be more alike among patients than among healthy donors. Type 1 diabetes patients showed a moderate but significant shortening of TCRB CDR3 length in all four CD4+ subsets. Fewer insertions and more nucleotide deletions at VDJ recombination sites were observed in patients with type 1 diabetes, implying thymic rearrangement abnormalities. PCR might favor shorter templates, but patient and control samples were amplified and corrected together, so any skew would affect both groups equally. Sequencing cDNA rather than genomic DNA could over-represent highly expressing activated cells, although activation and CD3 levels did not differ between groups.

The germline V gene sets CDR1 to SQVTM and CDR2 to ANQGSEA. Cut back by 4 bases and 4 bases, the V and J ends lie 13 bases apart. From its cysteine to its phenylalanine, the CDR3 spans 13 amino acids. Here the CDR3 DNA is all that survives: 39 bases in frame from base 1. About this clone: Its target antigen remains unknown. There are no base qualities to consult, and no much larger clone falls within one base.

This TCR was recovered from a man in his thirties or forties with type 1 diabetes. The chain joins TRBV29-1 to TRBJ1-2, with the D gene not confidently named. Specimen: naive CD4+ T cells from blood. The sample's cell subset or site, from its label and the paper: true naive CD4+ T cells. The DNA sequence reads TGCAGCGTTGGTGCAGGACCGATCTATGGCTACACCTTC. It specifies CSVGAGPIYGYTF.